The present TCR beta chain was sequenced within a study of cytomegalovirus exposure and HLA in healthy donors. Study findings and constraints: It was taken for granted in presence/absence analyses that sequencing depth across donors was roughly uniform. There were some public TCRs occurring in many donors, but most TCR sequences were rare.

Amplification used 60 Vbeta primers and 13 Jbeta primers. The repertoire was sequenced with immunoSEQ multiplex PCR; TCRdb's copy has only in-frame clones and lacks some. The profile shows around 180,000 clones, around four fifths of them singletons. A remark on this clone: The antigen is unknown.

Though probably carrying unrecorded immune exposures, donors were nominally healthy at sampling. This CDR3 region has 15 residues. The V and J ends lost 0 bases and 2 bases respectively, with 10 bases between them. Germline V lookup: CDR1 SGHRS, CDR2 YFSETQ. This sequence originates from a woman in her 50s in good health and CMV-seropositive. The sequenced sample consisted of PBMCs. This chain uses TRBV5-1 with TRBJ2-3; tentatively, D is TRBD1 (5 bases). The CDR3 protein is CASSLGQSYTDTQYF. Written as DNA, the CDR3 is TGCGCCAGCAGCTTGGGACAGTCATACACAGATACGCAGTATTTT.